This TCR beta chain came from a study of naive and memory T cell subsets. Study-wide points: Over 95% of naive TCR sequences appeared only once after error correction, unlike memory subsets. Clonotypes here are unpaired alpha or beta chain sequences. Between naive and memory subsets, TCR abundance power law exponents differed.

Two oligonucleotides, mixed equimolar, formed the beta constant-region primer covering TRBC1 and TRBC2. The ligated cDNA underwent four PCR rounds using SP2 and nested alpha and beta constant-region primers. TCRdb reprocessed the UMI-ligation and nested PCR reads with MiXCR, giving one entry per CDR3 protein. The table shows about 120,000 distinct CDR3 sequences, with roughly 36% occurring only once. Germline V gives CDR1 GTSNPN, CDR2 SVGIG (reference sequence). The CDR3 is 13 residues long. The ends were cut back, 1 base at V and 0 bases at J, with 6 bases in the middle. After the first PCR, alpha and beta chain libraries were processed separately. This clonotype was counted between two and nine times. What it binds is unknown.

Sequencing input: central memory CD4+ T cells from blood. The origin of this receptor is a human donor in good health. The chain links TRBV30 to TRBJ2-5; D unclear. This chain's CDR3 is CAWSALNQETQYF. The CDR3 coding sequence is TGTGCCTGGAGTGCTCTGAACCAAGAGACCCAGTACTTC.